Listed below are T cell receptor beta chains from one sample, sequenced in a study of OX40 agonist ivuxolimab in advanced cancers. Only in-frame clones appear in the TCRdb table, and some are missing; sequencing was by immunoSEQ multiplex PCR. The sample records tens of thousands of clones, 88% being singletons. This specimen was CD4+ or CD8+ T cells sorted from blood, taken in a trial of the OX40 agonist ivuxolimab. The source of these receptors is an adult with an advanced solid tumor such as melanoma, head and neck, liver or kidney cancer. Each CDR3 is given with its conserved first and last residue. D genes are given only for firm matches. The listing skips clone size in some rows; elsewhere it reads once, few, many or a size class.

v_gene,abundance,d_gene,j_gene,CDR3nt,CDR3aa
TRBV7-2,-,-,TRBJ2-5,TGTGCCAGCAGCTCGCAGTGGGGGGTTTACCAAGAGACCCAGTACTTC,CASSSQWGVYQETQYF
TRBV18,-,-,TRBJ1-6,TGTGCCAGCTCACTTTCGGGGGTGATCAATTCACCCCTCCACTTT,CASSLSGVINSPLHF
TRBV18,once,-,TRBJ1-5,TGTGCCAGCTCCGCCGGAGGCATTAGCAATCAGCCCCAGCATTTT,CASSAGGISNQPQHF
TRBV6-1,-,-,TRBJ2-7,TGTGCCAGCAGTAACCGGGACGCCGCAGCCTACGAGCAGTACTTC,CASSNRDAAAYEQYF
TRBV27,-,-,TRBJ2-1,TGTGCCAGCAGTTTAAACTTAGACGGTTCTGGAGAGCAGTTCTTC,CASSLNLDGSGEQFF
TRBV18,few,-,TRBJ1-4,TGTGCCAGCTCACCAGGGGGTTGGACCTTAAATGAAAAACTGTTTTTT,CASSPGGWTLNEKLFF
TRBV18,-,TRBD1,TRBJ1-3,TGTGCCAGTTCACCAGGACAGGGAAGCTCTGGAAACACCATATATTTT,CASSPGQGSSGNTIYF
TRBV7-3,-,TRBD1,TRBJ1-4,TGTGCCAGCAGCTCGAGACAGGGTGGAGAACTGTTTTTT,CASSSRQGGELFF
TRBV18,-,-,TRBJ2-5,TGTGCCAGCTCACCACCGGAAACCCAAGAGACCCAGTACTTC,CASSPPETQETQYF
TRBV6-5,-,-,TRBJ1-2,TGTGCCAGCAGTCAAACGATATTCCAGCCTGGCTACACCTTC,CASSQTIFQPGYTF
TRBV7-3,once,-,TRBJ1-2,TGTGCCAGCAGCTTACAGCAACAGGGCGGCTACACCTTC,CASSLQQQGGYTF
TRBV9,-,-,TRBJ1-5,TGTGCCAGCAGCGCGGAGAGCCGGAGGGAATATAGCAATCAGCCCCAGCATTTT,CASSAESRREYSNQPQHF